A single sample is the source of the 5 T cell receptor beta chains below, sequenced in a study of tumour-infiltrating T cells in Burkitt lymphoma. Sequencing used immunoSEQ multiplex PCR; TCRdb keeps in-frame clones, though not all of them. Of around 7,400 clones detected, roughly two thirds appear once; the ten largest clones hold approximately 39%. Sequenced material: tumor tissue. The origin of the receptors is a human donor with diffuse large B-cell lymphoma.

The rearrangement uses TRBV7-3 and TRBJ1-1; 11 nucleotides match TRBD1. The CDR3 totals 15 residues. Germline CDR1 is SGHTA and CDR2 is FQGTGA. The trim removed 0 bases at V and 7 bases at J, leaving 4 bases unmatched. CDR3 amino acids: CASSLTGQGAVEAFF. The CDR3 DNA follows: TGTGCCAGCAGCTTAACCGGACAGGGGGCGGTTGAAGCTTTCTTT.

This clone was recorded a few times. In nucleotides, the CDR3 is TGCAGCGTTGATGCGGGTTTCGGGGAGCTGTTTTTT. Its translation: CSVDAGFGELFF. The V and J genes are TRBV29-1 and TRBJ2-2, with TRBD2 as a possible D gene (5 bases). The CDR3 consists of 12 residues. The V gene's germline CDR1 is SQVTM and CDR2 ANQGSEA. Trimming took off 3 bases at V and 7 bases at J, with 9 bases between the two ends.

The chain links TRBV9 to TRBJ2-1, with D unresolved. The CDR3 totals 12 residues. Germline loops: CDR1 SGDLS, CDR2 YYNGEE. With 0 bases removed from V and 5 bases from J, the gap between germline ends came to 3 bases. The CDR3 sequence: CASSVADNEQFF. The CDR3 region has the DNA TGTGCCAGCAGCGTAGCAGACAATGAGCAGTTCTTC.

This clone has only a few counts. The chain employs TRBV27 and TRBJ2-1, with D maybe TRBD2 (6 bases). V lost 0 bases to trimming and J lost 4 bases, with 10 bases between them. Per the germline V gene, CDR1 is MNHEY and CDR2 is SMNVEV (reference sequence). The CDR3 length is 15 residues. The CDR3 DNA follows: TGTGCCAGCAGTTTATCGTTCGGAGGGTACAATGAGCAGTTCTTC. Translation gives CASSLSFGGYNEQFF.

This clone was seen just once. The chain couples TRBV19 to TRBJ1-6; D possibly corresponds to TRBD1 (5 bases). Germline CDR1 reads LNHDA; CDR2 reads SQIVND (reference sequence). The CDR3 contains 15 residues. V lost 7 bases and J lost 5, with 15 bases in between. The CDR3 here is CASTPSGGDNSPLHF. The CDR3, as DNA: TGTGCCAGTACCCCGTCGGGGGGAGATAATTCACCCCTCCACTTT. The full variable domain, rest sourced from reference TRBV19 and TRBJ1-6, is DGGITQSPKYLFRKEGQNVTLSCEQNLNHDAMYWYRQDPGQGLRLIYYSQIVNDFQKGDIAEGYSVSREKKESFPLTVTSAQKNPTAFYLCASTPSGGDNSPLHFGNGTRLTVT.